The rows below give T cell receptor beta chains drawn from one sample of a study of blood T cell repertoires in COVID-19. Here immunoSEQ multiplex PCR was the method, and the copy in TCRdb shows in-frame clones only, minus some. The sample includes approximately 240,000 clones, roughly 85% of them seen just once. The specimen sequenced was peripheral blood. All receptors come from a man aged 45 to 65 who had recovered from COVID-19. Both conserved end residues are part of each CDR3. Each record gives: J gene, V gene, CDR3 protein.

TRBJ2-2 | TRBV9 | CASSVEGTGELFF
TRBJ1-1 | TRBV7-2 | CASSLPGLQKNTEAFF
TRBJ2-7 | TRBV7-7 | CASSPGRTSYEQYF
TRBJ1-2 | TRBV12-5 | CASGPGQGFRGYTF
TRBJ2-1 | TRBV11-3 | CASSLGGINYNEQFF
TRBJ2-1 | TRBV6-2/TRBV6-3 | CASSYGTSGYNEQFF
TRBJ2-5 | TRBV19 | CASPLKTGQEQETQYF
TRBJ1-2 | TRBV20-1 | CSAYPDSYTF
TRBJ2-1 | TRBV6-5 | CASREREASYNEQFF
TRBJ2-3 | TRBV9 | CASSALTGAVTDTQYF
TRBJ2-2 | TRBV11-3 | CASSSGDGTGTFTGELFF
TRBJ2-5 | TRBV15 | CATSPPGRQTQYF
TRBJ1-1 | TRBV5-4 | CASSLEGARNTEAFF
TRBJ2-7 | TRBV11-2 | CASSPRTRSRMPEQYF
TRBJ2-2 | TRBV3-1/TRBV3-2 | CASSREPLTSVGELFF
TRBJ2-2 | TRBV2 | CAEGASGSGTGELFF
TRBJ2-3 | TRBV7-9 | CASSPGLAGSTDTQYF
TRBJ2-5 | TRBV6-1 | CASSERGQEKAPQYF
TRBJ1-6 | TRBV6-6 | CASQTGSYNSPLHF
TRBJ2-7 | TRBV10-3 | CAISEGRSVEEQYF
TRBJ2-1 | TRBV5-6 | CASSPDRGDSYNEQFF
TRBJ2-1 | TRBV19 | CASSITLASGTWQFF
TRBJ2-7 | TRBV6-1 | CASSEADSSYEQYF
TRBJ1-2 | TRBV6-6 | CASSYGDRRSSGYTF
TRBJ2-1 | TRBV5-1 | CASSLGASVNDEQFF
TRBJ2-7 | TRBV7-2 | CASSLDSGRAYEQYF
TRBJ2-6 | TRBV6-2/TRBV6-3 | CASSSGFTGANVLTF
TRBJ2-7 | TRBV27 | CASSPADTSYEQYF
TRBJ2-6 | TRBV15 | CATSRSVAASGRTGANVLTF
TRBJ2-7 | TRBV5-6 | CASSFGGPNYEQYF
TRBJ2-1 | TRBV19 | CASSGLAGALNEQFF
TRBJ2-7 | TRBV6-5 | CASSYTSGVGEQYF
TRBJ1-2 | TRBV28 | CASSHRGPISPIGYTF
TRBJ2-7 | TRBV28 | CASSSVLVRQYF
TRBJ1-5 | TRBV11-2 | CASSDRGRGQPQHF
TRBJ2-7 | TRBV3-1/TRBV3-2 | CASSQGPEQYF
TRBJ1-1 | TRBV9 | CASSTSGFMPKNTEAFF
TRBJ2-3 | TRBV3-1/TRBV3-2 | CASSQDFGTSGRTDTQYF
TRBJ2-3 | TRBV7-9 | CASSLGAPDTQYF
TRBJ2-5 | TRBV10-2 | CASRDRGRETQYF
TRBJ2-5 | TRBV9 | CASSVDLAGSQETQYF
TRBJ1-1 | TRBV14 | CASKYPGQGKYTEAFF
TRBJ2-7 | TRBV30 | CAWSTVRGQGFEQYF
TRBJ2-1 | TRBV18 | CASSPLLAGGYNEQFF